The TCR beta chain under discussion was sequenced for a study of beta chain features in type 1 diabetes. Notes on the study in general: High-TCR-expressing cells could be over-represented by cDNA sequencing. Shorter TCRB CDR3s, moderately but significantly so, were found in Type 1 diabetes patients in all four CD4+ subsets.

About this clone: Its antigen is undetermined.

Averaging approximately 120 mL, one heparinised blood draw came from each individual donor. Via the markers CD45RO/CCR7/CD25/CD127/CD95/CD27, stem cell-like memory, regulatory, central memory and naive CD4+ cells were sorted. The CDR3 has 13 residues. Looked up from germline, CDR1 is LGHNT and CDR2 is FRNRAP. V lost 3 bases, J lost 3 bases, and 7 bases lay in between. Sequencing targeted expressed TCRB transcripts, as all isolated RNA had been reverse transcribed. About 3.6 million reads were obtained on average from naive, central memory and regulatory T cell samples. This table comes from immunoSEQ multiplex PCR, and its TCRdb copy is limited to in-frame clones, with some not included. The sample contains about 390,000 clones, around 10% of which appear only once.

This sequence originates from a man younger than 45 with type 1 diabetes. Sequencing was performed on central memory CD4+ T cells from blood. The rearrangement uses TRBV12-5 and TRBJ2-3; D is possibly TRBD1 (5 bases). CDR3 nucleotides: TGTGCTAGTGGTTTAGGGGTGACAGATACGCAGTATTTT. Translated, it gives CASGLGVTDTQYF.